One sample yielded the 27 T cell receptor beta chains listed below, sequenced in a study of CD8+ T cells in alopecia areata. The treatment was: oral pan-JAK inhibitor, 5-10 mg twice daily. cDNA serving as the sequencing template came from extracted, reverse transcribed RNA. Some clones are missing from TCRdb's copy, which holds only in-frame ones; the method was immunoSEQ multiplex PCR. The profile shows about 290,000 clones, roughly 50% of them singletons. The material was CD4+ T cells sorted from blood, obtained at week 24, from a patient treated with tofacitinib. These receptor sequences come from a human donor with alopecia areata.

The chain carries TRBV5-1 and TRBJ2-7; D is tentatively TRBD1 or TRBD2 (5 bases each). Deletions cut 1 base from V and 0 bases from J, with 14 bases between. Germline V gives CDR1 SGHRS, CDR2 YFSETQ. The CDR3 spans 16 residues. CDR3 DNA: TGCGCCAGCAGCTTGCGGGGCGGCAGGGCCTCCTACGAGCAGTACTTC. It yields the protein CASSLRGGRASYEQYF.

This clone was found once. This chain links TRBV5-6 with TRBJ1-2; D not resolved. The CDR3 is 13 residues long. Deletions cut 0 bases from V and 2 bases from J, with 5 bases between. The germline gives CDR1 SGHDT, CDR2 YYEEEE. The CDR3 DNA is TGTGCCAGCAGCTTGGACAGAAACTATGGCTACACCTTC. Translating it yields CASSLDRNYGYTF.

On this clone itself: The same CDR3 also results from other DNA sequences found in this sample. V usage is TRBV7-9 and J usage is TRBJ1-1; D uncertain. The CDR3 totals 13 residues. The germline gives CDR1 SEHNR, CDR2 FQNEAQ (reference sequence). Trimming pared 6 bases from V and 0 bases from J, leaving 8 bases between. CDR3 protein: CASSSQVNTEAFF. The CDR3 DNA reads as TGTGCCAGCAGTTCTCAAGTGAACACTGAAGCTTTCTTT.

This clone was seen more than once but under ten times. The gene calls are TRBV5-1 and TRBJ1-6, with unresolved D. Germline V CDR1 and CDR2: SGHRS, YFSETQ. The CDR3 is 14 amino acids. The germline V and J ends were trimmed by 0 bases and 7 bases, with 8 bases remaining between them. CDR3 coding DNA: TGCGCCAGCAGCTTGGGACGAGCGAATTCACCCCTCCACTTT. Encoded protein: CASSLGRANSPLHF.

This clone was observed a handful of times. The V call is TRBV5-6, the J call TRBJ2-7; D perhaps matches TRBD1 (6 bases). V was trimmed by 1 base and J by 5 bases, leaving 10 bases between them. CDR3 length: 13 amino acids. Germline CDR1 reads SGHDT; CDR2 reads YYEEEE. CDR3 protein: CASSLFRGHEQYF. The DNA for the CDR3 is TGTGCCAGCAGCTTGTTCAGGGGCCACGAGCAGTACTTC.

The V and J genes are TRBV30 and TRBJ1-3; D not certain. CDR1 and CDR2 from the germline V gene are GTSNPN and SVGIG (reference sequence). The CDR3 spans 14 residues. V lost 4 bases and J lost 4, with 14 bases in between. CDR3 coding DNA: TGTGCCTGGAAGACCCCCGGTGGAGGAAACACCATATATTTT. Translating gives CAWKTPGGGNTIYF.

This clone was found a few times. The chain links TRBV9 to TRBJ1-1; D perhaps matches TRBD1 (5 bases). There are 15 residues in the CDR3. Between the trimmed V and J ends, which lost 3 bases and 0 bases, there was a span of 12 bases. The V gene's germline CDR1 is SGDLS and CDR2 YYNGEE. As DNA, the CDR3 is TGTGCCAGCAGCGCAGAACAGGTATTGAACACTGAAGCTTTCTTT. Its protein product is CASSAEQVLNTEAFF.

This chain joins TRBV29-1 and TRBJ1-2; D is perhaps TRBD1 (6 bases). The CDR3 is 13 amino acids. V lost 7 bases to trimming and J lost 6 bases, with 18 bases between them. Germline-derived CDR1 and CDR2 are SQVTM and ANQGSEA. CDR3 in DNA: TGCAGCGGGAGGACAGCGGGCGTCCATGGCTACACCTTC. Translated, it gives CSGRTAGVHGYTF.

The rearrangement joins TRBV6-1 to TRBJ1-2; D is ambiguous. V was trimmed by 4 bases and J by 4 bases, leaving 7 bases between them. The CDR3 has 12 residues. The V gene's germline CDR1 is MNHNS and CDR2 SASEGT. CDR3 amino acids: CASSGRPYGYTF. The CDR3 DNA follows: TGTGCCAGCAGTGGACGGCCCTATGGCTACACCTTC.

The V call is TRBV28, the J call TRBJ2-1; TRBD1 might be the D (6 bases). Per germline, CDR1 MDHEN and CDR2 SYDVKM. V lost 6 bases and J 2 bases, leaving 14 bases between the germline ends. CDR3 size: 15 residues. CDR3 sequence (DNA): TGTGCCAGCAGGGAACAGGGTCAGGCCTACAATGAGCAGTTCTTC. Translating it yields CASREQGQAYNEQFF.

This sequence joins TRBV5-1 and TRBJ2-4; D is perhaps TRBD2 (5 bases). The CDR3 runs 17 residues. Germline lookup yields CDR1 SGHRS and CDR2 YFSETQ. V lost 0 bases and J lost 2, with 15 bases in between. The CDR3, as DNA: TGCGCCAGCAGCTTGGCGCTACGGGGATCGTCCAAAAACATTCAGTACTTC. This gives the protein CASSLALRGSSKNIQYF.

J is TRBJ1-5 and V is TRBV27; D is unclear. With 3 bases removed from V and 6 bases from J, the gap between germline ends came to 12 bases. In germline, CDR1 is MNHEY, CDR2 SMNVEV (reference sequence). The CDR3 totals 14 residues. This chain's CDR3 is CASSLRHGFQPQHF. The CDR3, as DNA: TGTGCCAGCAGTTTGCGGCATGGGTTTCAGCCCCAGCATTTT.

The chain joins TRBV29-1 to TRBJ2-2, with D perhaps given as TRBD1 or TRBD2 (6 bases each). Germline CDR1 is SQVTM and CDR2 is ANQGSEA. This CDR3 comprises 12 residues. The V end was cut by 4 bases, the J end by 6 bases, with 9 bases between. DNA of the CDR3: TGCAGCGTTGTGGGGGGCCCCGGGGAGCTGTTTTTT. Translation: CSVVGGPGELFF.

This clone was seen a handful of times. The chain uses TRBV25-1 and TRBJ1-2; tentative D call: TRBD1 (5 bases). Germline V gene sequence: CDR1 MGHDK, CDR2 SYGVNS. The CDR3 length is 12 residues. With 8 bases removed from V and 7 bases from J, the gap between germline ends came to 14 bases. Written as DNA, the CDR3 is TGTGCCAGCTGGATGGGGCGGGGTGGCTACACCTTC. Protein product: CASWMGRGGYTF.

This rearrangement joins TRBV13 to TRBJ1-1; D remains unclear. Germline CDR1 PRHDT, CDR2 FYEKMQ (reference sequence). The CDR3 runs to 15 residues. V lost 4 bases, J lost 4 bases, and 16 bases lay in between. The CDR3 here is CASSSSRAEGTEAFF. For the CDR3, the DNA is TGTGCCAGCAGCTCTTCCCGGGCAGAGGGCACTGAAGCTTTCTTT.

The chain employs TRBV5-1 and TRBJ1-1; possible D gene TRBD1, 5 bases. The germline CDR1 and CDR2 sequences are SGHRS and YFSETQ. V lost 4 bases to trimming and J lost 8 bases, with 9 bases between them. The CDR3 contains 11 residues. The CDR3 nucleotides are TGCGCCAGCAGCCAGGGAGAGGAAGCTTTCTTT. Translated: CASSQGEEAFF. The entire variable domain, with the rest obtained from reference TRBV5-1 and TRBJ1-1, is as follows: KAGVTQTPRYLIKTRGQQVTLSCSPISGHRSVSWYQQTPGQGLQFLFEYFSETQRNKGNFPGRFSGRQFSNSRSEMNVSTLELGDSALYLCASSQGEEAFFGQGTRLTVV.

The chain is built from TRBV7-3 and TRBJ1-2, with a tentative D call TRBD1 (6 bases). CDR1 SGHTA and CDR2 FQGTGA come from the germline V gene. CDR3 length: 13 amino acids. The ends were cut back, 5 bases at V and 4 bases at J, with 11 bases in the middle. CDR3 sequence reads: CASSPRGGYGYTF. CDR3 DNA: TGTGCCAGCAGCCCCAGGGGAGGCTATGGCTACACCTTC.

V is TRBV29-1 and J is TRBJ1-2, with 10 bases identical to TRBD1. The V gene end was trimmed by 8 bases and the J gene end by 6 bases; junction bases not matched to a gene: 9. This CDR3 contains 13 residues. The germline V gene encodes CDR1 SQVTM and CDR2 ANQGSEA. The CDR3 DNA reads TGCAGCTACGGAGACAGGGGGCGCGATGGCTACACCTTC. Residues: CSYGDRGRDGYTF.

V gene TRBV5-1 combines with J gene TRBJ1-1; possibly TRBD1 for D (6 bases). Trimming removed 0 bases at V and 7 bases at J, with 10 bases between. The length of the CDR3 is 13 residues. CDR1 and CDR2 (germline): SGHRS, YFSETQ. This chain's CDR3 is CASSLGQGSEAFF. CDR3 in DNA: TGCGCCAGCAGCTTGGGGCAGGGGAGTGAAGCTTTCTTT.

Only a few counts were recorded for this clone. The chain combines TRBV15 with TRBJ2-5; the D gene is possibly TRBD2 (6 bases). V lost 1 base and J lost 0, with 6 bases in between. This CDR3 is built from 14 residues. Germline V gene lookup returns CDR1 LNHNV and CDR2 YYDKDF (reference sequence). The CDR3 protein is CATSRAGDQETQYF. The DNA for the CDR3 is TGTGCCACCAGCAGAGCGGGGGACCAAGAGACCCAGTACTTC.

The J gene is TRBJ2-1, the V gene TRBV18, with a possible D match to TRBD1 (5 bases). Trimming removed 2 bases at V and 9 bases at J, with 14 bases between. The CDR3 totals 14 residues. Germline CDR1 KGHSH, CDR2 LQKENI. CDR3: CASSPDGLRGEQFF. In nucleotides, the CDR3 is TGTGCCAGCTCACCAGACGGTCTAAGGGGTGAGCAGTTCTTC.

This rearrangement joins TRBV4-1 to TRBJ2-1; D not resolved. V lost 0 bases and J 5 bases, leaving 5 bases between the germline ends. Germline V CDR1 and CDR2: MGHRA, YSYEKL. This CDR3 is built from 13 residues. Here the CDR3 DNA reads TGCGCCAGCAGCCAAGATCTAGACAATGAGCAGTTCTTC. Translation: CASSQDLDNEQFF.

This chain joins TRBV30 and TRBJ1-1; D call uncertain. The CDR3 contains 13 residues. CDR1 is GTSNPN, CDR2 SVGIG, per germline (reference sequence). V was clipped by 0 bases and J by 0 bases, with 5 bases between them. The CDR3 nucleotides read TGTGCCTGGAGTGTAACAGTGAACACTGAAGCTTTCTTT. Translation gives CAWSVTVNTEAFF.

This clone occurred a few times. The chain joins TRBV5-8 to TRBJ2-6; D remains ambiguous. The CDR3 runs to 18 residues. CDR1 is SGHTS, CDR2 YDEGEE, per germline. V dropped 0 bases and J dropped 3 bases, with 16 bases sitting between them. In DNA form, the CDR3 reads TGTGCCAGCAGCTTGGTAGTTGGGGTAGAGGATGGGGCCAACGTCCTGACTTTC. It codes for CASSLVVGVEDGANVLTF.

This clone turned up a few times. This sequence joins TRBV7-2 and TRBJ2-5; the D call may be TRBD1 or TRBD2 (6 bases each). Germline assignment: CDR1 SGHTA and CDR2 FQGNSA. Deletions cut 8 bases from V and 4 bases from J, with 14 bases between. This CDR3 has 13 residues. CDR3 in DNA: TGTGCCAGCGCCGGGGGCCGGGTAGAGACCCAGTACTTC. Translating gives CASAGGRVETQYF.

The chain joins TRBV9 to TRBJ2-7; the match to TRBD2 covers 9 bases. The V and J ends lost 0 bases and 6 bases, in that order; junction bases with no gene match: 10. Germline CDR1 SGDLS, CDR2 YYNGEE. This CDR3 region has 16 residues. This chain's CDR3 is CASSVALVAGDGEQYF. The CDR3 DNA sequence: TGTGCCAGCAGCGTAGCTTTGGTAGCGGGGGACGGCGAGCAGTACTTC.

V usage is TRBV18 and J usage is TRBJ2-3, with a weak D call TRBD2 (5 bases). This CDR3 has 14 residues. In germline, CDR1 is KGHSH, CDR2 LQKENI. The V end was cut by 1 base, the J end by 6 bases, with 11 bases between. CDR3: CASSPQQRSDTQYF. CDR3 bases: TGTGCCAGCTCACCACAGCAGCGGTCCGATACGCAGTATTTT.